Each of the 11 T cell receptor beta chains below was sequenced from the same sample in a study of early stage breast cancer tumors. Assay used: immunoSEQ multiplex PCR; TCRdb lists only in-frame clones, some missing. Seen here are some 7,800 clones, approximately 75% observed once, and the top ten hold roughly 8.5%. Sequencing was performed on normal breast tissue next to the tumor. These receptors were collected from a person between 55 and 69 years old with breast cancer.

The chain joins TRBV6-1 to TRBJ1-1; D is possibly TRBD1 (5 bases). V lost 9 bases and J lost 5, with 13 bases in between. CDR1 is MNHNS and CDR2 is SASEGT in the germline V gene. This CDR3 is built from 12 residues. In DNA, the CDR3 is TGTGCCAGTCTTTCGGGGGTGACTGAAGCTTTCTTT. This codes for CASLSGVTEAFF.

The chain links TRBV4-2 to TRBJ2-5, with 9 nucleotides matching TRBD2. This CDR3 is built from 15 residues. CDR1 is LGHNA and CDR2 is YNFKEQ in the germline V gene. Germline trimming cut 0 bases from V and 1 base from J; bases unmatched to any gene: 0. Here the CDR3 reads CASSQERGGQETQYF. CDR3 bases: TGTGCCAGCAGCCAAGAGCGGGGGGGCCAAGAGACCCAGTACTTC.

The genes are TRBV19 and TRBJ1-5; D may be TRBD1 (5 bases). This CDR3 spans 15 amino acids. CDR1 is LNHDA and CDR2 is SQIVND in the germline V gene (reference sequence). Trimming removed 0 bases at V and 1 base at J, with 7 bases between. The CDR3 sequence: CASSIDRGSNQPQHF. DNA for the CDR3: TGTGCCAGTAGTATAGATCGGGGGAGCAATCAGCCCCAGCATTTT.

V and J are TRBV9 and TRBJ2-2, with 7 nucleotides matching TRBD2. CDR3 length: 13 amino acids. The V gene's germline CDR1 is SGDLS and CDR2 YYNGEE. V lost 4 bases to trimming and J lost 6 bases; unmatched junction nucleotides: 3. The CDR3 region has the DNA TGTGCCAGCAGCTTCGCGGGGGCCGGGGAGCTGTTTTTT. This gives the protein CASSFAGAGELFF.

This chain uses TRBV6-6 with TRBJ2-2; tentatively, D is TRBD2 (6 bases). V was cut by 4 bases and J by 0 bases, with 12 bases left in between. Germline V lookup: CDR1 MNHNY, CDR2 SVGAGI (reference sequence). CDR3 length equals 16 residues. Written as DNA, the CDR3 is TGTGCCAGCAGTTCCCGAGGCGGGGCGAACACCGGGGAGCTGTTTTTT. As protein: CASSSRGGANTGELFF.

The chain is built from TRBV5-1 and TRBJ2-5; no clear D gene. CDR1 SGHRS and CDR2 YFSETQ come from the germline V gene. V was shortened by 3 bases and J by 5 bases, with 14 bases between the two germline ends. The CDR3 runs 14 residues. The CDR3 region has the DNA TGCGCCAGCAGCTCCCCGAGTGCCCGGGAGACCCAGTACTTC. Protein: CASSSPSARETQYF.

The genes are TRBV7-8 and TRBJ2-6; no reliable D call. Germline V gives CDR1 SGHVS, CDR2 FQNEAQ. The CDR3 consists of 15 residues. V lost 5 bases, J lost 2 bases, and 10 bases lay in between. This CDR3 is CASSQEIAGANVLTF. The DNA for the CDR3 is TGTGCCAGCAGCCAAGAAATTGCTGGGGCCAACGTCCTGACTTTC.

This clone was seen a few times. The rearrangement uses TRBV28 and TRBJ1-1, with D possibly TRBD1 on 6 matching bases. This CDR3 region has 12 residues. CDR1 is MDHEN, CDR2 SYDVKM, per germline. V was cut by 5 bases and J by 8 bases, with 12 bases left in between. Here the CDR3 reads CASSLQGREAFF. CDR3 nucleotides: TGTGCCAGCAGTCTACAGGGCAGAGAAGCTTTCTTT.

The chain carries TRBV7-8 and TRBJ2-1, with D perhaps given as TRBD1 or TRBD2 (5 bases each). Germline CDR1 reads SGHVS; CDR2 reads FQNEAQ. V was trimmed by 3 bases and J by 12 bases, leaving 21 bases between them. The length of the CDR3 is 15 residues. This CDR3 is CASSFEGGATWGQFF. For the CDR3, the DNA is TGTGCCAGCAGCTTCGAGGGTGGGGCCACCTGGGGGCAGTTCTTC.

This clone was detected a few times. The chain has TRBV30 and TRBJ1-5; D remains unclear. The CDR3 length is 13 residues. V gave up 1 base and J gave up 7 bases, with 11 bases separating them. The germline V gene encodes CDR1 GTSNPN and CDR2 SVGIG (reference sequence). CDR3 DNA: TGTGCCTGGAGTGAGAGGGCGGGGCAGCCCCAGCATTTT. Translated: CAWSERAGQPQHF.

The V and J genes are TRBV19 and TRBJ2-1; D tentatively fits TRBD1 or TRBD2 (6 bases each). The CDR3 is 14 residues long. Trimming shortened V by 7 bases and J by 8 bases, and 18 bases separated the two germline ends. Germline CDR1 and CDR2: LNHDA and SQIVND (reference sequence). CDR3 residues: CASKTKPGADEQFF. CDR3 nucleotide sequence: TGTGCCAGTAAAACCAAACCGGGGGCCGATGAGCAGTTCTTC.